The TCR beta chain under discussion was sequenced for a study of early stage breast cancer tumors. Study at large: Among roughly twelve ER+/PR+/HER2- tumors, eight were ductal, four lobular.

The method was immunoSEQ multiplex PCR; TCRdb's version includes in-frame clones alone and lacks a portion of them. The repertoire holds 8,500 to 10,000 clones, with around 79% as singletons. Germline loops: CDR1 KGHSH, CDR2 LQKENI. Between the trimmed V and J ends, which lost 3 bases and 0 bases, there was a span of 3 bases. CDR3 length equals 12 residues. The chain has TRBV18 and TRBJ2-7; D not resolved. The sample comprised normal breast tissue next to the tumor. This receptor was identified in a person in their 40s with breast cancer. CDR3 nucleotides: TGTGCCAGCTCACCCTCCTCCTACGAGCAGTACTTC. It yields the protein CASSPSSYEQYF.